This TCR beta chain was sequenced during a study of cytotoxic CD8 clonotypes in ibrutinib-treated CLL (dated by TCRdb to about 2021). Concerning the study at large: In this cohort, approximately 15 patients were treatment-naive and under 13 were relapsed/refractory, while about 18 had unmutated IGHV. Responses were partial in roughly 24 patients and complete in 2; after median around 72 months follow-up, some 15 stayed in remission and some twelve progressed. The response samples were drawn at a median of 12 months into treatment, with a range of about 6 to 36 months. Samples averaged around 280,000 productive templates and roughly 86,000 productive rearrangements. Of the roughly 90 people in the trial, approximately 24 had longitudinal samples available. Cryopreserved peripheral blood mononuclear cells were collected at three points: before therapy, at response, and at either sustained remission or disease progression. What the study reported, not specific to this receptor: Public clonotypes were rare and either shrank or stayed stable during treatment, and the rise in clonality at ibrutinib response reflected expansion of private clonotypes. Clonality rose at ibrutinib response, remained stable during sustained remission, and dropped back toward baseline at progression. Baseline clonality was found to be higher than that of age-matched healthy donors and was strongly correlated with circulating CD8+ T-cell counts. Sampling times were not matched between sustained-remission and progressing patients, and lymph node repertoires were not studied.

As for this clone: Its antigen remains undetermined. No base quality information exists; no much larger clone differs at one position.

Cut back by 8 bases and 4 bases, the V and J ends lie 23 bases apart. In the germline V gene (reference sequence), CDR1 corresponds to LNHDA and CDR2 to SQIVND. From its cysteine to its phenylalanine, the CDR3 spans 16 amino acids. Solely the CDR3 DNA is kept, with 48 bases framed from the first base. For TCR beta library preparation, about 2 micrograms of genomic DNA were isolated from cryopreserved PBMCs. High-throughput TCR beta sequencing was performed on longitudinal blood samples from CLL patients receiving ibrutinib monotherapy. The patients were enrolled in a single-center, open-label phase 2 trial of ibrutinib monotherapy. Each clonotype received, on average, 10x coverage in deep resolution sequencing performed on a MiSeq, where the target depth lay between 1 in 1 million and 1 in 200,000 T cells. TCR beta libraries were generated with the immunoSEQ hsTCRB Kit. For the original study's pipeline: The data were analyzed with ImmunoSEQ Analyzer and ImmunoSEQ Data Assistant, and V, D and J gene assignments followed IMGT definitions. Clonality, which ranges from 0 to 1, was calculated by subtracting the normalized Shannon entropy of productive rearrangement frequencies from one. Only overrepresented clonotypes making up at least 0.05% of each patient's repertoire were included in the public clonotype analysis. About twelve repertoires from age-matched healthy donors, obtained from immuneACCESS, served as clonality controls. TCRdb provides this immuneACCESS table in a form limited to in-frame rearrangements. Some clones are lacking; in checked studies, under half of them reflect an unresolved V gene, and why the rest are absent is not known. From that table come the V and J calls and clone size; the DNA was used to work out D and trimming. The sample table contains over 25,000 clones; only one count was recorded for roughly 60% of them. Around 15% of the sample is taken by the ten largest.

The TCR sequence derives from a human donor with chronic lymphocytic leukemia. This material consisted of PBMCs, taken before ibrutinib treatment. Recombination linked TRBV19 to TRBJ1-2; there is no confident call for the D gene. This receptor carries the CDR3 CASLGEGGPGGYGYTF. The DNA sequence is TGTGCCAGTCTCGGGGAGGGAGGTCCCGGTGGCTATGGCTACACCTTC.